This entry describes one T cell receptor (beta chain). This CDR3 has 14 residues. Trimming shortened V by 3 bases and J by 2 bases, and 10 bases separated the two germline ends. The germline V gene has CDR1 MGHRA and CDR2 YSYEKL. The data were obtained in a study of cytomegalovirus exposure and HLA in healthy donors. PCR involved 60 Vbeta and 13 Jbeta primers. This table comes from immunoSEQ multiplex PCR, and its TCRdb copy is limited to in-frame clones, with some not included. The sample yields under 200,000 clones, about 70% seen once. The receptor was isolated from a woman between 35 and 50 years old in good health and CMV-seropositive. The chain combines TRBV4-1 with TRBJ1-2; D gene ambiguous. The sample was PBMCs. The CDR3 loop reads CASSHHSGNYGYTF. The CDR3 DNA reads TGCGCCAGCAGCCATCACAGCGGAAACTATGGCTACACCTTC.